A selection of T cell receptor beta chains follows, all from one sample in a study of blood T cell repertoires in COVID-19. Assay used: immunoSEQ multiplex PCR; TCRdb lists only in-frame clones, some missing. The sample carries 150,000 to 200,000 clones, over 75% recorded once. The sequencing sample was made of peripheral blood. These receptors all stem from a man between 60 and 75 years old with active or convalescent COVID-19. Each CDR3 is given without its conserved first and last residue. Clone size appears in some rows only: once, few, many, or a class for an expanded clone.

V	J	size	CDR3
TRBV19	TRBJ1-5	-	ASSMVTGGNQPQH
TRBV28	TRBJ2-7	-	ATDDRVAYEQY
TRBV5-6	TRBJ2-1	-	ASSLFQGSYNEQF
TRBV12-3/TRBV12-4	TRBJ1-4	once	ASSSGGEEKLF
TRBV15	TRBJ2-7	-	ATSRGQGGPDKDEQY
TRBV6-4	TRBJ2-3	-	ASSVAYGSVDTQY
TRBV12-3/TRBV12-4	TRBJ2-7	-	ASSQEYEQY
TRBV10-1	TRBJ2-7	-	ATTQGVGYEQY
TRBV28	TRBJ1-1	-	ASTQRGGAEAF
TRBV5-1	TRBJ2-7	few	ASREGTSRIYEQY
TRBV5-4	TRBJ2-7	-	ASSSRATSLKEQY
TRBV11-2	TRBJ2-5	-	ASSQKKRGWETQY
TRBV28	TRBJ1-2	-	ASSRLFQGGYT
TRBV5-5	TRBJ2-1	-	ASSTMIAGPYNEQF
TRBV3-1/TRBV3-2	TRBJ1-2	-	ASTSPGDAVG
TRBV7-2	TRBJ1-2	-	ASSPDYGYT
TRBV4-1	TRBJ1-1	-	ASSHLAANTEAF
TRBV5-6	TRBJ2-1	-	ASSLGQGPNNEQF
TRBV2	TRBJ2-5	-	ASRRDRVGETQY
TRBV4-1	TRBJ1-5	few	ASSRTGTGGTQPQH
TRBV7-9	TRBJ1-2	-	ASSLDTNYGYT
TRBV28	TRBJ2-6	-	ASGGRDRRLSGANVLT
TRBV11-2	TRBJ2-3	-	ASSPLVGNTDTQY
TRBV11-2	TRBJ2-3	-	ASSLDRGFDTQY
TRBV7-2	TRBJ2-1	-	ASSQGADFYNEQF
TRBV2	TRBJ1-1	-	ASSETDTEAF
TRBV7-9	TRBJ2-4	-	ASSLGQGALNIQY
TRBV2	TRBJ1-6	few	ASSPGMWVTSYNSPLH
TRBV24-1	TRBJ2-3	-	ATRPSGVRDTQY
TRBV5-1	TRBJ2-3	many	ASSKDRATDTQY
TRBV11-2	TRBJ2-1	-	ASSLLVARGDNEQF
TRBV19	TRBJ2-3	-	ASSSTSGGPDTQY
TRBV27	TRBJ1-1	-	ASSLQGSTEAF
TRBV11-2	TRBJ2-2	once	ASSRGSGTGELF
TRBV6-5	TRBJ2-5	few	ASSVSYRERKTQY
TRBV10-3	TRBJ1-5	-	AIRDRVDQPQH
TRBV19	TRBJ1-5	few	ASNRQGGNQPQH
TRBV19	TRBJ2-1	-	ASQYSRFSSYNEQF
TRBV28	TRBJ2-7	-	ASSETSGSLRYEQY
TRBV19	TRBJ1-1	-	ASSIQHRGGRTEAF
TRBV6-5	TRBJ2-2	-	ASSYSLAGNTGELF
TRBV5-1	TRBJ2-1	-	ASSLGQGDEQF
TRBV19	TRBJ2-7	once	ASSIKAGLGEQY
TRBV3-1/TRBV3-2	TRBJ2-2	-	ASSHTGTRAAGELF